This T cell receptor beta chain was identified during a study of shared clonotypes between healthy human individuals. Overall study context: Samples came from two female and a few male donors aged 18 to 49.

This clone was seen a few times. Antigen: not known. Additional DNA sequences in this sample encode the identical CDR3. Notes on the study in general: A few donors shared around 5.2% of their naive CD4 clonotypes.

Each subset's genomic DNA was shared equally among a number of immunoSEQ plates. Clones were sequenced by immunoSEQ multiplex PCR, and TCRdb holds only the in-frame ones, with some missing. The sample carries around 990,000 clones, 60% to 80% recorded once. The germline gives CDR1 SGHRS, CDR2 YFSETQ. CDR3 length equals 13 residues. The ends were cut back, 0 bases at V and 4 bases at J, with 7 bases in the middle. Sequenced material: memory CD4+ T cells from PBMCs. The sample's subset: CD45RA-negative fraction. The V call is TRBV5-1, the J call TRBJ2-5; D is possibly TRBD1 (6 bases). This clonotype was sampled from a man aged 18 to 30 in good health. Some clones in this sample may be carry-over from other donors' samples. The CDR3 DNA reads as TGCGCCAGCAGCTTGGGAGGGGGAGAGACCCAGTACTTC. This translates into CASSLGGGETQYF.